Shown below are 31 T cell receptor beta chains from a single sample sequenced in a study of cytomegalovirus exposure and HLA in healthy donors. Here immunoSEQ multiplex PCR was the method, and the copy in TCRdb shows in-frame clones only, minus some. Of about 220,000 clones listed, around nine tenths are singletons. Sample: PBMCs. The receptors were gathered from a woman under 30 in good health and CMV-seronegative.

V and J are TRBV4-1 and TRBJ2-1, with 12 bases lining up with TRBD2. Germline lookup yields CDR1 MGHRA and CDR2 YSYEKL. The V segment lost 0 bases and the J segment 7 bases; nucleotides outside the gene matches: 16. The CDR3 loop spans 20 amino acids. CDR3 amino acids: CASSQEGRPRPSGRANEQFF. CDR3 DNA: TGCGCCAGCAGCCAAGAAGGCCGGCCACGCCCTAGCGGGAGGGCAAATGAGCAGTTCTTC.

The genes are TRBV7-2 and TRBJ2-1; 7 bases are a match to TRBD2. From germline, CDR1 is SGHTA and CDR2 FQGNSA. The J segment lost 4 bases and the V segment lost 4 bases, leaving 4 bases of the junction unmatched. The CDR3 is 14 amino acids. The CDR3: CASSWTGGYNEQFF. DNA of the CDR3: TGTGCCAGCAGCTGGACGGGAGGTTACAATGAGCAGTTCTTC.

The V and J genes are TRBV2 and TRBJ2-2; 7 bases are a match to TRBD2. The CDR3 has 15 residues. V was pared by 6 bases and J by 0 bases, with 4 bases of the junction left unmatched. The germline CDR1 and CDR2 sequences are SNHLY and FYNNEI. In nucleotides, the CDR3 is TGTGCCAGCAGAACTAGCGCGACGAACACCGGGGAGCTGTTTTTT. It translates to CASRTSATNTGELFF.

The chain links TRBV6-1 to TRBJ1-1; no clear D gene. This CDR3 spans 15 amino acids. Looked up from germline, CDR1 is MNHNS and CDR2 is SASEGT. V was cut by 1 base and J by 6 bases, with 15 bases left in between. CDR3 in DNA: TGTGCCAGCAGTGAAGACGACTACATGGGCCCTGAAGCTTTCTTT. Residues: CASSEDDYMGPEAFF.

The rearrangement links TRBV2 to TRBJ2-5; the match to TRBD1 covers 7 bases. Germline V CDR1 and CDR2: SNHLY, FYNNEI. The ends lost 8 bases at V and 3 bases at J; junction bases unmatched: 12. This CDR3 contains 15 residues. CDR3 sequence: CASHRRDRVKETQYF. The CDR3 coding sequence is TGTGCCAGCCACCGGAGAGACAGGGTAAAAGAGACCCAGTACTTC. The complete variable domain, with remaining parts taken from reference TRBV2 and TRBJ2-5, reads EPEVTQTPSHQVTQMGQEVILRCVPISNHLYFYWYRQILGQKVEFLVSFYNNEISEKSEIFDDQFSVERPDGSNFTLKIRSTKLEDSAMYFCASHRRDRVKETQYFGPGTRLLVL.

The V gene is TRBV9, the J gene TRBJ1-1; 8 nucleotides match TRBD1. CDR1 and CDR2 (germline): SGDLS, YYNGEE. The CDR3 extends over 16 amino acids. V was pared by 1 base and J by 1 base, with 6 bases of the junction left unmatched. The CDR3 loop reads CASSVSLDRANTEAFF. In DNA, the CDR3 is TGTGCCAGCAGCGTAAGCTTGGACAGGGCGAACACTGAAGCTTTCTTT.

CDR3 sequence: CASTGVRTEAFF. Written as DNA, the CDR3 is TGTGCCAGCACGGGAGTGCGCACTGAAGCTTTCTTT. J is TRBJ1-1 and V is TRBV28; D not resolved. The CDR3 is 12 amino acids. Germline V gene lookup returns CDR1 MDHEN and CDR2 SYDVKM. V was cut by 7 bases and J by 4 bases, with 10 bases left in between.

This clone has a handful of counts. The chain recombines TRBV25-1 with TRBJ2-7; weak D call: TRBD1 (5 bases). Per the germline V gene, CDR1 is MGHDK and CDR2 is SYGVNS. This CDR3 spans 16 amino acids. V dropped 2 bases and J dropped 0 bases, with 14 bases sitting between them. CDR3 in amino acids: CASSENWGSDSYEQYF. In DNA form, the CDR3 reads TGTGCCAGCAGTGAAAACTGGGGCAGCGACTCCTACGAGCAGTACTTC.

The chain joins TRBV9 to TRBJ2-7; 7 bases fit TRBD2. The CDR3 spans 13 residues. J gave up 5 bases and V 3 bases, and 5 bases lay outside the gene matches. Germline CDR1 reads SGDLS; CDR2 reads YYNGEE. The CDR3 bases are TGTGCCAGCAGCGGGGGGGGGAAGGACGAGCAGTACTTC. Protein sequence: CASSGGGKDEQYF.

This sequence joins TRBV5-5 and TRBJ2-3; 9 nucleotides align to TRBD2. The J segment lost 5 bases and the V segment lost 1 base, leaving 8 bases of the junction unmatched. CDR3 length equals 16 residues. CDR1 and CDR2 from the germline V gene are SGHKS and YYEKEE (reference sequence). CDR3 bases: TGTGCCAGCAGCTTGTTAATAGCTAGCGGGGTAGATACGCAGTATTTT. It is translated as CASSLLIASGVDTQYF.

The genes are TRBV4-2 and TRBJ1-2; possible D gene TRBD1, 5 bases. Germline CDR1 reads LGHNA; CDR2 reads YNFKEQ. With 0 bases removed from V and 8 bases from J, the gap between germline ends came to 13 bases. The CDR3 is 14 residues long. The CDR3 sequence: CASSQDWGDEGYTF. The CDR3 coding sequence is TGTGCCAGCAGCCAAGATTGGGGGGATGAGGGCTACACCTTC.

The chain has TRBV28 and TRBJ2-5; 7 positions match TRBD2. The CDR3 covers 14 residues. The trim removed 4 bases at V and 5 bases at J, leaving 7 bases unmatched. Per germline, CDR1 MDHEN and CDR2 SYDVKM. The DNA for the CDR3 is TGTGCCAGCAGTTCGAGCGGGAAGGGCGAGACCCAGTACTTC. Translated, it gives CASSSSGKGETQYF.

This chain joins TRBV11-3 and TRBJ2-1; a possible D gene is TRBD2 (6 bases). CDR1 and CDR2 from the germline V gene are SGHNT and YENEEA. The CDR3 totals 15 residues. V was pared by 5 bases and J by 4 bases, with 15 bases between. CDR3 in DNA: TGTGCCAGCAGCGCACGAGGTAGCGGTTACAATGAGCAGTTCTTC. Protein: CASSARGSGYNEQFF. The full variable domain, in which reference TRBV11-3 and TRBJ2-1 provide the parts outside the CDR3, is EAGVVQSPRYKIIEKKQPVAFWCNPISGHNTLYWYLQNLGQGPELLIRYENEEAVDDSQLPKDRFSAERLKGVDSTLKIQPAELGDSAVYLCASSARGSGYNEQFFGPGTRLTVL.

This chain links TRBV5-4 with TRBJ2-3; D might be TRBD2 (5 bases). Trimming left V 4 bases short and J 1 base short, with 13 bases between. The V gene's germline CDR1 is SGHNT and CDR2 YYREEE (reference sequence). This CDR3 comprises 15 residues. The CDR3 nucleotides are TGTGCCAGCAGCCCCTCGGCTAGCCGCACAGATACGCAGTATTTT. This codes for CASSPSASRTDTQYF.

The chain employs TRBV6-6 and TRBJ1-2; no reliable D call. This CDR3 comprises 11 residues. Germline V gene lookup returns CDR1 MNHNY and CDR2 SVGAGI (reference sequence). Between the trimmed V and J ends, which lost 5 bases and 8 bases, there was a span of 9 bases. CDR3 in amino acids: CASSLARGYTF. The CDR3, as DNA: TGTGCCAGCAGTCTGGCCAGGGGCTACACCTTC.

This clone was recorded once. The chain is built from TRBV29-1 and TRBJ2-5; D gene uncertain. The CDR3 covers 13 residues. CDR1 SQVTM and CDR2 ANQGSEA come from the germline V gene. Trimming left V 7 bases short and J 4 bases short, with 16 bases between. The DNA of the CDR3 is TGCAGCGCTGGGCTTAGGAATTCAGAGACCCAGTACTTC. Translation: CSAGLRNSETQYF. The variable domain in full, completed from reference TRBV29-1 and TRBJ2-5, reads SAVISQKPSRDICQRGTSLTIQCQVDSQVTMMFWYRQQPGQSLTLIATANQGSEATYESGFVIDKFPISRPNLTFSTLTVSNMSPEDSSIYLCSAGLRNSETQYFGPGTRLLVL.

The chain's CDR3 is CATLEGTGWTGELFF. The CDR3 DNA sequence: TGTGCCACCCTAGAAGGGACTGGGTGGACCGGGGAGCTGTTTTTT. The rearrangement uses TRBV7-2 and TRBJ2-2; D might be TRBD2 (6 bases). Trimming removed 10 bases from V and 5 bases from J, with 20 bases in between. The CDR3 has 15 amino acids. The germline gives CDR1 SGHTA, CDR2 FQGNSA. Full variable domain (rest looked up from reference TRBV7-2 and TRBJ2-2): GAGVSQSPSNKVTEKGKDVELRCDPISGHTALYWYRQSLGQGLEFLIYFQGNSAPDKSGLPSDRFSAERTGGSVSTLTIQRTQQEDSAVYLCATLEGTGWTGELFFGEGSRLTVL.

This chain joins TRBV5-1 and TRBJ2-3, with 8 bases fitting TRBD1. Germline V CDR1 and CDR2: SGHRS, YFSETQ. V was pared by 6 bases and J by 3 bases, with 9 bases of the junction left unmatched. CDR3 length: 15 residues. This CDR3 is CASTYRGSRTDTQYF. CDR3 nucleotide sequence: TGCGCCAGCACCTACAGGGGGTCTCGGACAGATACGCAGTATTTT.

This chain joins TRBV4-1 and TRBJ2-1, with D possibly matching TRBD1 (7 bases). Germline V gene sequence: CDR1 MGHRA, CDR2 YSYEKL. The CDR3 spans 16 residues. The V and J ends lost 0 bases and 3 bases respectively, with 12 bases between them. The CDR3 protein is CASSQDAGQLYNEQFF. The CDR3 DNA reads TGCGCCAGCAGCCAAGATGCGGGACAGCTCTACAATGAGCAGTTCTTC.

This chain connects TRBV30 to TRBJ1-2; 8 bases agree with TRBD1. After removal of 0 bases from V and 6 bases from J, the junction contained 12 bases not matched to a gene. The germline CDR1 and CDR2 sequences are GTSNPN and SVGIG (reference sequence). The CDR3 contains 16 residues. DNA of the CDR3: TGTGCCTGGAGTGTACGTAGGACAGGGCCAAAGCATGGCTACACCTTC. Amino acids: CAWSVRRTGPKHGYTF.

V gene TRBV9 combines with J gene TRBJ1-1; 7 positions agree with TRBD1. After removal of 2 bases from V and 1 base from J, the junction contained 8 bases not matched to a gene. The CDR3 is 16 amino acids. CDR1 and CDR2 (germline): SGDLS, YYNGEE. The CDR3 here is CASSVLPGGQNTEAFF. The CDR3 DNA reads TGTGCCAGCAGCGTCCTCCCAGGGGGACAGAACACTGAAGCTTTCTTT.

The chain links TRBV18 to TRBJ2-2; the D is unclear. The CDR3 is 13 amino acids. V was pared by 3 bases and J by 6 bases, with 8 bases between. Germline V gene data show CDR1 as KGHSH and CDR2 as LQKENI. The CDR3 spells CASSPRLAGELFF. As DNA, the CDR3 is TGTGCCAGCTCACCGAGGTTGGCCGGGGAGCTGTTTTTT.

The chain recombines TRBV27 with TRBJ2-2, with TRBD1 matching over 8 bases. The junction had 8 bases not matched to a gene; V was cut back by 5 bases and J by 3 bases. The CDR3 is made up of 16 amino acids. The germline V gene encodes CDR1 MNHEY and CDR2 SMNVEV (reference sequence). The chain's CDR3 is CASSPRDRRYTGELFF. CDR3 coding DNA: TGTGCCAGCAGTCCCCGGGACAGGAGATACACCGGGGAGCTGTTTTTT.

This chain uses TRBV14 with TRBJ2-1; possibly TRBD2 for D (6 bases). Germline CDR1 reads SGHDN; CDR2 reads FVKESK. CDR3 length: 14 amino acids. V dropped 0 bases and J dropped 9 bases, with 12 bases sitting between them. The CDR3 loop reads CASSQEPGGSEQFF. The CDR3 coding sequence is TGTGCCAGCAGCCAAGAGCCCGGAGGGAGTGAGCAGTTCTTC.

The chain has TRBV19 and TRBJ2-1, with 12 nucleotides matching TRBD2. CDR1 is LNHDA and CDR2 is SQIVND in the germline V gene (reference sequence). This CDR3 spans 15 amino acids. Germline trimming cut 6 bases from V and 4 bases from J; bases unmatched to any gene: 4. The CDR3 DNA sequence: TGTGCCAGTAGGGATGGACTAGCGGGGTACAATGAGCAGTTCTTC. Translated, it gives CASRDGLAGYNEQFF.

V usage is TRBV7-9 and J usage is TRBJ2-3, with 14 positions matching TRBD2. CDR1 is SEHNR, CDR2 FQNEAQ, per germline (reference sequence). J was trimmed by 4 bases and V by 5 bases; bases with no gene match: 14. This CDR3 is 19 amino acids long. The CDR3 DNA reads TGTGCCAGCAGCCCACCCCCCTCCGGGACTAGCGGGAGTTCAGATACGCAGTATTTT. It specifies CASSPPPSGTSGSSDTQYF.

This clone has only one observation. This chain links TRBV5-1 with TRBJ2-7; 7 nucleotides agree with TRBD1. This CDR3 region has 14 residues. Germline V CDR1 and CDR2: SGHRS, YFSETQ. Germline trimming cut 4 bases from V and 2 bases from J; bases unmatched to any gene: 6. Here the CDR3 reads CASSVGQVTYEQYF. The CDR3 DNA reads TGCGCCAGCAGCGTCGGACAGGTTACCTACGAGCAGTACTTC.

V and J are TRBV4-1 and TRBJ1-1, with TRBD1 as a possible D gene (5 bases). This CDR3 has 14 residues. V was clipped by 4 bases and J by 5 bases, with 14 bases between them. Germline V gives CDR1 MGHRA, CDR2 YSYEKL. CDR3 bases: TGCGCCAGCAGCCCGACAGTTACCGTGACTGAAGCTTTCTTT. This encodes CASSPTVTVTEAFF.

The rearrangement uses TRBV5-5 and TRBJ2-7; maybe TRBD2 (5 bases). CDR3 length: 12 amino acids. Trimming left V 1 base short and J 7 bases short, with 9 bases between. Per the germline V gene, CDR1 is SGHKS and CDR2 is YYEKEE (reference sequence). The CDR3 DNA sequence: TGTGCCAGCAGCTTGAAGCCGGGGGAGCAGTACTTC. It specifies CASSLKPGEQYF.

V is TRBV6-5 and J is TRBJ1-1, with unresolved D. The V gene lost 6 bases and the J gene lost 3 bases, with 14 bases spanning the gap. CDR3 length: 14 residues. The germline V gene has CDR1 MNHEY and CDR2 SVGAGI. CDR3: CASRNADFYTEAFF. DNA of the CDR3: TGTGCCAGCAGAAACGCGGATTTTTACACTGAAGCTTTCTTT.

The CDR3 DNA reads TGTGCCAGCAGTAATAGCGGGAGGAGCACAGATACGCAGTATTTT. Its translation is CASSNSGRSTDTQYF. The chain combines TRBV2 with TRBJ2-3, with TRBD2 matching 10 bases. Germline V gene lookup returns CDR1 SNHLY and CDR2 FYNNEI. The junction had 2 bases not matched to a gene; V was cut back by 5 bases and J by 0 bases. The CDR3 spans 15 residues. Variable domain in full (rest from reference TRBV2 and TRBJ2-3): EPEVTQTPSHQVTQMGQEVILRCVPISNHLYFYWYRQILGQKVEFLVSFYNNEISEKSEIFDDQFSVERPDGSNFTLKIRSTKLEDSAMYFCASSNSGRSTDTQYFGPGTRLTVL.